Each of the 30 T cell receptor beta chains below was sequenced from the same sample in a study of beta chain features in type 1 diabetes. Overall study findings and caveats: Within each of all four CD4+ subsets, Type 1 diabetes patients had TCRB CDR3s that were moderately but significantly shorter.

Reverse transcription of all isolated RNA meant that expressed TCRB transcripts were sequenced. Only in-frame clones appear in the TCRdb table, and some are missing; sequencing was by immunoSEQ multiplex PCR. The table lists roughly 150,000 clones, 10% of them singletons. The antigens these receptors bind are not known. The sample was central memory CD4+ T cells from blood. Receptors originate from a man younger than 40 with type 1 diabetes.

The sample holds many counts of this clone. V and J are TRBV5-1 and TRBJ2-2; D gene ambiguous. Looked up from germline, CDR1 is SGHRS and CDR2 is YFSETQ. This CDR3 comprises 13 residues. The germline V and J ends were trimmed by 0 bases and 8 bases, with 8 bases remaining between them. The CDR3 nucleotides read TGCGCCAGCAGCTTGGACCCCACAGGGGAGCTGTTTTTT. Its protein product is CASSLDPTGELFF. Complete variable domain (other parts from reference TRBV5-1 and TRBJ2-2): KAGVTQTPRYLIKTRGQQVTLSCSPISGHRSVSWYQQTPGQGLQFLFEYFSETQRNKGNFPGRFSGRQFSNSRSEMNVSTLELGDSALYLCASSLDPTGELFFGEGSRLTVL.

This clone was seen a handful of times. The rearrangement uses TRBV4-3 and TRBJ2-3; 8 nucleotides line up with TRBD1. The CDR3 is 16 amino acids. The J segment lost 8 bases and the V segment lost 0 bases, leaving 10 bases of the junction unmatched. Germline V gives CDR1 LGHNA, CDR2 YSLEER. The CDR3 loop is CASSQEVASDRATQYF. The CDR3 DNA sequence: TGCGCCAGCAGCCAAGAAGTTGCTTCGGACAGGGCTACGCAGTATTTT.

This clone was counted a few times. The chain is built from TRBV2 and TRBJ1-2, with a weak D call TRBD1 (5 bases). Germline assignment: CDR1 SNHLY and CDR2 FYNNEI. The V end lost 6 bases, the J end lost 2 bases, and 19 bases lay between the germline ends. The CDR3 is made up of 16 amino acids. DNA for the CDR3: TGTGCCAGCAGGGAACGACCGGGACTGTCCAACTATGGCTACACCTTC. It codes for CASRERPGLSNYGYTF.

V gene TRBV4-1 combines with J gene TRBJ2-2; 8 bases line up with TRBD1. Germline loops: CDR1 MGHRA, CDR2 YSYEKL. The CDR3 sequence is 14 residues long. The junction had 8 bases not matched to a gene; V was cut back by 7 bases and J by 7 bases. The CDR3 nucleotides read TGCGCCAGCAACCCGACAGGGGTTGGCGGGGAGCTGTTTTTT. Its protein product is CASNPTGVGGELFF.

This clone was counted between two and nine times. The J gene is TRBJ2-5, the V gene TRBV18, with 9 bases lining up with TRBD1. CDR3 length equals 16 residues. J was trimmed by 3 bases and V by 3 bases; bases with no gene match: 8. CDR1 and CDR2 (germline): KGHSH, LQKENI. The CDR3 coding sequence is TGTGCCAGCTCACCGCGGGGACAGGGCTTAGAAGAGACCCAGTACTTC. Its translation: CASSPRGQGLEETQYF.

This sequence joins TRBV6-5 and TRBJ1-5; TRBD1 might be the D (5 bases). Per germline, CDR1 MNHEY and CDR2 SVGAGI. The CDR3 covers 14 residues. V dropped 6 bases and J dropped 4 bases, with 13 bases sitting between them. The CDR3, as DNA: TGTGCCAGCAGAAACTCAGGGAAGAATCAGCCCCAGCATTTT. Its protein is CASRNSGKNQPQHF.

This clone occurred a few times. This chain's CDR3 is CASSARQGSEQYF. For the CDR3, the DNA is TGTGCCAGCAGCGCTAGACAGGGGTCCGAGCAGTACTTC. This sequence joins TRBV9 and TRBJ2-7, with 8 bases identical to TRBD1. The CDR3 spans 13 residues. The V gene's germline CDR1 is SGDLS and CDR2 YYNGEE. The V gene end was trimmed by 3 bases and the J gene end by 6 bases; junction bases not matched to a gene: 5. The variable domain in full, with the rest retrieved from reference TRBV9 and TRBJ2-7, is DSGVTQTPKHLITATGQRVTLRCSPRSGDLSVYWYQQSLDQGLQFLIQYYNGEERAKGNILERFSAQQFPDLHSELNLSSLELGDSALYFCASSARQGSEQYFGPGTRLTVT.

A few counts support this clone. V usage is TRBV14 and J usage is TRBJ1-1; possibly TRBD1 for D (6 bases). The CDR3 has 12 amino acids. The V end was cut by 2 bases, the J end by 11 bases, with 12 bases between. CDR1 SGHDN and CDR2 FVKESK come from the germline V gene. The CDR3 coding sequence is TGTGCCAGCAGCCAAAGCACAGGGAGTGCTTTCTTT. Its translation is CASSQSTGSAFF.

V usage is TRBV2 and J usage is TRBJ2-1, with D possibly being TRBD1 (5 bases). The CDR3 totals 14 residues. The ends were cut back, 6 bases at V and 6 bases at J, with 15 bases in the middle. Germline CDR1 SNHLY, CDR2 FYNNEI. The CDR3 here is CASSPSSQGNEQFF. The CDR3 nucleotides are TGTGCCAGCAGCCCATCCAGCCAGGGCAATGAGCAGTTCTTC.

This clone was seen more than once but under ten times. The chain links TRBV15 to TRBJ2-5; D might be TRBD1 (6 bases). Germline V gene lookup returns CDR1 LNHNV and CDR2 YYDKDF (reference sequence). This CDR3 has 17 residues. Trimming removed 5 bases at V and 5 bases at J, with 24 bases between. This CDR3 is CATSWTTGTPTGETQYF. In DNA, the CDR3 is TGTGCCACCAGCTGGACGACGGGGACACCAACGGGGGAGACCCAGTACTTC.

The V call is TRBV28, the J call TRBJ1-5; D is undetermined. V was trimmed by 6 bases and J by 4 bases, leaving 13 bases between them. CDR1 is MDHEN, CDR2 SYDVKM, per germline. The CDR3 is 14 amino acids. In DNA, the CDR3 is TGTGCCAGCAGCAGGTCTCCGTTAAATCAGCCCCAGCATTTT. Amino acid sequence: CASSRSPLNQPQHF. The complete variable domain, with remaining parts taken from reference TRBV28 and TRBJ1-5, reads DVKVTQSSRYLVKRTGEKVFLECVQDMDHENMFWYRQDPGLGLRLIYFSYDVKMKEKGDIPEGYSVSREKKERFSLILESASTNQTSMYLCASSRSPLNQPQHFGDGTRLSIL.

There are a few counts of this clone. The V gene is TRBV28, the J gene TRBJ1-2; no definite D call. Germline V gene lookup returns CDR1 MDHEN and CDR2 SYDVKM. V was shortened by 2 bases and J by 4 bases, with 11 bases between the two germline ends. This CDR3 region has 14 residues. CDR3 bases: TGTGCCAGCAGTTTAGTATGGGCGTCCTATGGCTACACCTTC. Protein product: CASSLVWASYGYTF.

This chain connects TRBV30 to TRBJ2-2, with D unclear. Trimming cost V 0 bases and J 4 bases, with 15 bases left between them. The CDR3 runs to 16 residues. Germline V gene lookup returns CDR1 GTSNPN and CDR2 SVGIG (reference sequence). CDR3 DNA: TGTGCCTGGAGTGTAGGAGCCCGTACTACCACCGGGGAGCTGTTTTTT. Amino acid sequence: CAWSVGARTTTGELFF. The full variable domain, rest sourced from reference TRBV30 and TRBJ2-2, is SQTIHQWPATLVQPVGSPLSLECTVEGTSNPNLYWYRQAAGRGLQLLFYSVGIGQISSEVPQNLSASRPQDRQFILSSKKLLLSDSGFYLCAWSVGARTTTGELFFGEGSRLTVL.

This clone showed up many times. This chain connects TRBV7-2 to TRBJ2-5; 7 nucleotides align to TRBD1. Germline-derived CDR1 and CDR2 are SGHTA and FQGNSA. Trimming removed 2 bases from V and 5 bases from J; junction bases left unmatched: 8. The CDR3 totals 15 residues. CDR3 nucleotides: TGTGCCAGCAGCTTAAACAGGGGCCCGGTGGAGACCCAGTACTTC. Amino acids: CASSLNRGPVETQYF.

A note on this clone: Other DNA sequences in the sample encode the same CDR3. In nucleotides, the CDR3 is TGCGCCAGCAGCGTGGGACAGGGTGGCGAGCAGTACTTC. Its protein is CASSVGQGGEQYF. The chain carries TRBV5-1 and TRBJ2-7; TRBD1 matches at 9 bases. Germline loops: CDR1 SGHRS, CDR2 YFSETQ. This CDR3 has 13 residues. J was trimmed by 6 bases and V by 4 bases; bases with no gene match: 5. Supplemented by reference TRBV5-1 and TRBJ2-7, the full variable domain reads KAGVTQTPRYLIKTRGQQVTLSCSPISGHRSVSWYQQTPGQGLQFLFEYFSETQRNKGNFPGRFSGRQFSNSRSEMNVSTLELGDSALYLCASSVGQGGEQYFGPGTRLTVT.

The chain joins TRBV9 to TRBJ2-6; the match to TRBD2 covers 8 bases. This CDR3 has 15 residues. From germline, CDR1 is SGDLS and CDR2 YYNGEE. The V and J ends lost 4 bases and 0 bases, in that order; junction bases with no gene match: 0. CDR3 in amino acids: CASSRGGSGANVLTF. The CDR3 region has the DNA TGTGCCAGCAGCCGGGGGGGCTCTGGGGCCAACGTCCTGACTTTC.

This clone came up a few times. The chain recombines TRBV19 with TRBJ1-5, with 7 positions matching TRBD1. V shed 8 bases and J 7 bases; nucleotides not matched to a gene: 8. The CDR3 sequence is 13 residues long. CDR1 is LNHDA and CDR2 is SQIVND in the germline V gene (reference sequence). The CDR3 region is CASSDRPYQPQHF. The DNA for the CDR3 is TGTGCCAGTTCGGACAGGCCATACCAGCCCCAGCATTTT.

The V gene is TRBV27, the J gene TRBJ2-7; TRBD1 matches 12 bases. The CDR3 totals 15 residues. Trimming cost V 5 bases and J 6 bases; bases outside gene matches: 8. CDR1 and CDR2 (germline): MNHEY, SMNVEV (reference sequence). CDR3 amino acids: CASSLMGTGGSEQYF. In nucleotides, the CDR3 is TGTGCCAGCAGTCTAATGGGGACAGGGGGCTCCGAGCAGTACTTC.

The V and J genes are TRBV5-4 and TRBJ2-3, with D unclear. Germline V gene data show CDR1 as SGHNT and CDR2 as YYREEE (reference sequence). The CDR3 has 15 amino acids. The ends were cut back, 2 bases at V and 0 bases at J, with 10 bases in the middle. CDR3 sequence: CASSFLETSTDTQYF. The CDR3 nucleotides read TGTGCCAGCAGCTTTCTAGAGACTAGCACAGATACGCAGTATTTT.

The rearrangement links TRBV7-3 to TRBJ2-2; 7 bases match TRBD2. Germline V gene lookup returns CDR1 SGHTA and CDR2 FQGTGA. Trimming at V came to 3 bases and at J to 0 bases, leaving 4 bases not matched to a gene. There are 16 residues in the CDR3. The CDR3 here is CASSFPGLPNTGELFF. DNA of the CDR3: TGTGCCAGCAGCTTCCCGGGACTACCGAACACCGGGGAGCTGTTTTTT.

Ten or more counts support this clone. V gene TRBV29-1 combines with J gene TRBJ1-5; 7 bases match TRBD1. The junction had 9 bases not matched to a gene; V was cut back by 6 bases and J by 7 bases. This CDR3 is 13 amino acids long. Germline lookup yields CDR1 SQVTM and CDR2 ANQGSEA. The CDR3 protein is CSVGGQESQPQHF. The CDR3 region has the DNA TGCAGCGTGGGAGGACAGGAATCGCAGCCCCAGCATTTT.

The V call is TRBV19, the J call TRBJ2-4; 9 nucleotides match TRBD2. Germline V gene lookup returns CDR1 LNHDA and CDR2 SQIVND (reference sequence). Trimming cost V 4 bases and J 8 bases; bases outside gene matches: 9. The length of the CDR3 is 15 residues. CDR3 coding DNA: TGTGCCAGTAGTAGGGGAGCGGGAGGCTTTGACATTCAGTACTTC. The encoded protein is CASSRGAGGFDIQYF.

The V call is TRBV5-4, the J call TRBJ2-1; 9 bases map to TRBD2. The V gene's germline CDR1 is SGHNT and CDR2 YYREEE (reference sequence). CDR3 length: 17 amino acids. V was pared by 3 bases and J by 3 bases, with 10 bases of the junction left unmatched. The DNA for the CDR3 is TGTGCCAGCAGCTCCCGACTAGCGGAGAAGCTCTACAATGAGCAGTTCTTC. Translated: CASSSRLAEKLYNEQFF.

This clone was recorded a few times. The gene calls are TRBV4-3 and TRBJ2-5, with 9 bases identical to TRBD2. Germline loops: CDR1 LGHNA, CDR2 YSLEER. Trimming removed 1 base from V and 5 bases from J; junction bases left unmatched: 5. This CDR3 contains 15 residues. For the CDR3, the DNA is TGCGCCAGCAGCCAAGGAGCGGGAGGAGGGGAGACCCAGTACTTC. This encodes CASSQGAGGGETQYF.

This clone was counted ten times or more. This chain joins TRBV27 and TRBJ2-1, with TRBD2 matching 12 bases. Germline lookup yields CDR1 MNHEY and CDR2 SMNVEV (reference sequence). The CDR3 extends over 15 amino acids. Germline trimming cut 8 bases from V and 9 bases from J; bases unmatched to any gene: 11. The CDR3 is CASGRLAGGPAEQFF. DNA for the CDR3: TGTGCCAGCGGACGCCTAGCGGGAGGGCCCGCTGAGCAGTTCTTC.

This clone has a count of ten or more. The J gene is TRBJ2-5, the V gene TRBV2, with 7 bases matching TRBD1. J gave up 5 bases and V 7 bases, and 7 bases lay outside the gene matches. The CDR3 consists of 13 residues. Germline lookup yields CDR1 SNHLY and CDR2 FYNNEI. CDR3 amino acids: CASNRDRTETQYF. In DNA form, the CDR3 reads TGTGCCAGCAACAGGGACAGAACGGAGACCCAGTACTTC.

There are a few counts of this clone. The genes are TRBV5-1 and TRBJ2-5; 7 bases match TRBD1. There are 15 residues in the CDR3. Germline lookup yields CDR1 SGHRS and CDR2 YFSETQ. Trimming at V came to 4 bases and at J to 0 bases, leaving 6 bases not matched to a gene. The CDR3 DNA reads TGCGCCAGCAGCCTGCTGGGACAGTACCAAGAGACCCAGTACTTC. This codes for CASSLLGQYQETQYF.

This clone was found a few times. The V and J genes are TRBV7-9 and TRBJ1-1, with 9 positions matching TRBD1. This CDR3 has 14 residues. Germline CDR1 SEHNR, CDR2 FQNEAQ (reference sequence). V gave up 5 bases and J gave up 6 bases; unmatched junction bases: 7. The chain's CDR3 is CASSMPGTGPEAFF. CDR3 bases: TGTGCCAGCAGCATGCCCGGGACAGGGCCTGAAGCTTTCTTT.

The chain uses TRBV11-2 and TRBJ2-1, with D possibly matching TRBD2 (5 bases). Germline assignment: CDR1 SGHAT and CDR2 FQNNGV. The V end lost 2 bases, the J end lost 0 bases, and 17 bases lay between the germline ends. This CDR3 is 18 amino acids long. The CDR3 protein is CASSLRTPLTSSYNEQFF. CDR3 nucleotide sequence: TGTGCCAGCAGCTTAAGGACTCCCCTCACTAGCTCCTACAATGAGCAGTTCTTC.

This clone was seen a few times. The CDR3 reads CASSELNGEAFF. CDR3 bases: TGTGCCAGCAGTGAGCTCAACGGTGAAGCTTTCTTT. The V gene is TRBV2, the J gene TRBJ1-1; no clear D. CDR3 length equals 12 residues. CDR1 and CDR2 (germline): SNHLY, FYNNEI. The ends were cut back, 3 bases at V and 7 bases at J, with 9 bases in the middle.